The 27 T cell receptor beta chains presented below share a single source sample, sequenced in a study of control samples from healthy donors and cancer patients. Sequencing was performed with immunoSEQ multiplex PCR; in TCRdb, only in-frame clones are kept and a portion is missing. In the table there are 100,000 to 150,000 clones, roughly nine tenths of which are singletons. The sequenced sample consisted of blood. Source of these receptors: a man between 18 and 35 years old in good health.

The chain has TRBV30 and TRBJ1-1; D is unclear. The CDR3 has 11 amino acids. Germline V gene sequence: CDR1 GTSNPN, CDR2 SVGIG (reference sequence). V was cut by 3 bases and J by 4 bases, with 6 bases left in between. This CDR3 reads CAWSVPTEAFF. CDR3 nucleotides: TGTGCCTGGAGCGTCCCCACTGAAGCTTTCTTT. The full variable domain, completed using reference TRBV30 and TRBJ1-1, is SQTIHQWPATLVQPVGSPLSLECTVEGTSNPNLYWYRQAAGRGLQLLFYSVGIGQISSEVPQNLSASRPQDRQFILSSKKLLLSDSGFYLCAWSVPTEAFFGQGTRLTVV.

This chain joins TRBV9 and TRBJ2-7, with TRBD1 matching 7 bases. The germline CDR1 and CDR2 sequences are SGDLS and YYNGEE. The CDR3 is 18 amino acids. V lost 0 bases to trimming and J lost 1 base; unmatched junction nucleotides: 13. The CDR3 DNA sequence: TGTGCCAGCAGCGTAGGAACTACAGGGGCCCGTGCGTCCTACGAGCAGTACTTC. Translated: CASSVGTTGARASYEQYF.

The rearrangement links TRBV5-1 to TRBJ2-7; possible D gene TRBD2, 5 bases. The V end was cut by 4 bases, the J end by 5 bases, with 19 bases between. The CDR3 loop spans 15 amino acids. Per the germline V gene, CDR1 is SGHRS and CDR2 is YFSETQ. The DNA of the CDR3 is TGCGCCAGCAGCCTGGAGGTGGGCAGTATCAACGAGCAGTACTTC. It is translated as CASSLEVGSINEQYF.

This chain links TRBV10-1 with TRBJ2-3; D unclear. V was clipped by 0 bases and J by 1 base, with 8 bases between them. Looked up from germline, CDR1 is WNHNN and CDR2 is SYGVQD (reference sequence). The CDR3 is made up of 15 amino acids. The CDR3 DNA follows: TGCGCCAGCAGTGAGTCGATTAGCCGCACAGATACGCAGTATTTT. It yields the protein CASSESISRTDTQYF.

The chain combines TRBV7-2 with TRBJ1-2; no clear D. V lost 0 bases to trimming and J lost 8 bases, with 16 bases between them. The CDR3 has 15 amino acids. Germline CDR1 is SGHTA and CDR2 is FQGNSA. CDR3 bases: TGTGCCAGCAGCTTAGCTCGGTCCGATGTTCGGGGCTACACCTTC. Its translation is CASSLARSDVRGYTF.

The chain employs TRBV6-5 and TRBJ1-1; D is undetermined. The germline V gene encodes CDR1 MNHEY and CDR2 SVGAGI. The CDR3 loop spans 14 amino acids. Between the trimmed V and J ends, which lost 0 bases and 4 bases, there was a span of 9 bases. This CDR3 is CASSYSPRITEAFF. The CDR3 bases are TGTGCCAGCAGTTACTCTCCGAGGATCACTGAAGCTTTCTTT.

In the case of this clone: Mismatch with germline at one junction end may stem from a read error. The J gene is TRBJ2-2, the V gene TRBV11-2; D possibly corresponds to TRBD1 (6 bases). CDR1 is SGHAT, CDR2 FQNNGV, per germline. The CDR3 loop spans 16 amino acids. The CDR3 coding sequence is TGTGCCAGCACCTTAAACGCAGGGGCGAACACCGGGGAGCTGTTTTTT. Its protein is CASTLNAGANTGELFF.

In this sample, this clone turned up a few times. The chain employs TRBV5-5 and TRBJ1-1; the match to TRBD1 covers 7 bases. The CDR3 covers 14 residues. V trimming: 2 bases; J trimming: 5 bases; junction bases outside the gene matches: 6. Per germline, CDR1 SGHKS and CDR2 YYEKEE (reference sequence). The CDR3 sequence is CASSFDRVWTEAFF. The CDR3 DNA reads TGTGCCAGCAGCTTCGACAGGGTTTGGACTGAAGCTTTCTTT.

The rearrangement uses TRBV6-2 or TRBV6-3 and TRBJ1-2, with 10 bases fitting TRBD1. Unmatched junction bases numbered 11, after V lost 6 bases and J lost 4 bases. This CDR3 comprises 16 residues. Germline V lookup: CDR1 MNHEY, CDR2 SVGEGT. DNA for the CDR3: TGTGCCAGCAGCAATCCTATGACAGGGGGCATCTATGGCTACACCTTC. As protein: CASSNPMTGGIYGYTF.

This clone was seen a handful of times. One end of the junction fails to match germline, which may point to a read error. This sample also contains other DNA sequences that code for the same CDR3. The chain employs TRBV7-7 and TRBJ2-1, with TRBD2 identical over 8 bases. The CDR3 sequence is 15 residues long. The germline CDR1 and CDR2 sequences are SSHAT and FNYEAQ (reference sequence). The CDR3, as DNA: TGTGCTAGCAGCCTCAGACTAGCGACCTACAATGAGCAGTTCTTC. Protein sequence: CASSLRLATYNEQFF.

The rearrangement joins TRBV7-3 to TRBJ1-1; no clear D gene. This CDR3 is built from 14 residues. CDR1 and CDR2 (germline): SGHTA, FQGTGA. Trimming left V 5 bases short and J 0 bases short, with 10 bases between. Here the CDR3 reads CASSLYTMNTEAFF. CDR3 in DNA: TGTGCCAGCAGCCTTTACACGATGAACACTGAAGCTTTCTTT.

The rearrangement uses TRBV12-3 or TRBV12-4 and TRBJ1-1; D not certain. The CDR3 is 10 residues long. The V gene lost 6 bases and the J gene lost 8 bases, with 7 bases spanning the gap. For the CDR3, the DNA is TGTGCCAGCAGCATCGAAGAAGCTTTCTTT. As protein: CASSIEEAFF.

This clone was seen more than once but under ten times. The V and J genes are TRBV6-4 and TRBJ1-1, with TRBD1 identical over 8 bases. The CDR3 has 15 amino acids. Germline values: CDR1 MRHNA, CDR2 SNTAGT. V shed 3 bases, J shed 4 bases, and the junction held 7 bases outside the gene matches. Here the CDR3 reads CASSERGTGGTEAFF. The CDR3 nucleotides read TGTGCCAGCAGTGAAAGGGGTACAGGGGGCACTGAAGCTTTCTTT.

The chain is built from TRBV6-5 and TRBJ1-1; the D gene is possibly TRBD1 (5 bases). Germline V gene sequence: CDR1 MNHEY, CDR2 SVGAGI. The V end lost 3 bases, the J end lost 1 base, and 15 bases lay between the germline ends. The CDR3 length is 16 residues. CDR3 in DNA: TGTGCCAGCAGTTATGGGGGAGCGGTGGAGAACACTGAAGCTTTCTTT. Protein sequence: CASSYGGAVENTEAFF.

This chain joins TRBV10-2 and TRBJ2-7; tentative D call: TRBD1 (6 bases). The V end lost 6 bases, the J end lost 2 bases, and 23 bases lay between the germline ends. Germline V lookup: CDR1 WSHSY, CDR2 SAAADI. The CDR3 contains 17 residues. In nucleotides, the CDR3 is TGCGCCAGCAGCCCGATCCGGACAGCCGGGGATGCCTACGAGCAGTACTTC. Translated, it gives CASSPIRTAGDAYEQYF.

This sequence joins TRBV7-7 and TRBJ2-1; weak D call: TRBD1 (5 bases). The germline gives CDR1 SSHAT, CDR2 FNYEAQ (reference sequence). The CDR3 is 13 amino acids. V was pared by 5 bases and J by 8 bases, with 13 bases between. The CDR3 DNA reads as TGTGCCAGCAGCGCGACAGAATTCCATGAGCAGTTCTTC. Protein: CASSATEFHEQFF.

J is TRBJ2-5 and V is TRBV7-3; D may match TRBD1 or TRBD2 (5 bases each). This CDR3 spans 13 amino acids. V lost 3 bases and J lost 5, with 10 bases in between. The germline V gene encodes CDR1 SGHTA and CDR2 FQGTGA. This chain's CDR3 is CASSFRGLETQYF. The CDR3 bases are TGTGCCAGCAGCTTTCGGGGCCTGGAGACCCAGTACTTC.

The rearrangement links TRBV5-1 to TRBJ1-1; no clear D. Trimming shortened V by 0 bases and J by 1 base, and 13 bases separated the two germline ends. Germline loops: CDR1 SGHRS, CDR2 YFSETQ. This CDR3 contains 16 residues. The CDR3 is CASSLGRKGTNTEAFF. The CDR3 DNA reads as TGCGCCAGCAGCTTGGGTAGGAAGGGCACGAACACTGAAGCTTTCTTT.

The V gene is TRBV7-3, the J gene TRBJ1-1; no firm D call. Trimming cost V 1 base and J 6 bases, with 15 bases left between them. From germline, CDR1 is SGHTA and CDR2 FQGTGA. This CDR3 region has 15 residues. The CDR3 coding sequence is TGTGCCAGCAGCTTAAAAGGGAACGAGGTCCCTGAAGCTTTCTTT. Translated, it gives CASSLKGNEVPEAFF.

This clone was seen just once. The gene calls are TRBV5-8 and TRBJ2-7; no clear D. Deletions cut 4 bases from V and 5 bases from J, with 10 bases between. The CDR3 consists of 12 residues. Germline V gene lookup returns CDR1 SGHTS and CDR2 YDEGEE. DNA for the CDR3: TGTGCCAGCAGCCTTCTTGGAGACGAGCAGTACTTC. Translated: CASSLLGDEQYF.

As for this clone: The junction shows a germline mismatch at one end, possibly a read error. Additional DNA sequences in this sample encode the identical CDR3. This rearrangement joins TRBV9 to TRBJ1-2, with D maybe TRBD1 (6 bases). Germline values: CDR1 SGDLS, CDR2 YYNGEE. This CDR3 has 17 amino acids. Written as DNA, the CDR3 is TGCGCCAGCAGCGACGGAAGATTACAGGGCCCTAACTATGGCTACACCTTC. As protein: CASSDGRLQGPNYGYTF.

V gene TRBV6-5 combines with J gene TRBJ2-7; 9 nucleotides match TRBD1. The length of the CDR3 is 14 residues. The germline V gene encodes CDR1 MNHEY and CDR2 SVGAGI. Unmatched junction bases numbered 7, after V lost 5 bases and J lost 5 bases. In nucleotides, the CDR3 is TGTGCCAGCAGTACCTCCGGGACAGGGAACGAGCAGTACTTC. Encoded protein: CASSTSGTGNEQYF.

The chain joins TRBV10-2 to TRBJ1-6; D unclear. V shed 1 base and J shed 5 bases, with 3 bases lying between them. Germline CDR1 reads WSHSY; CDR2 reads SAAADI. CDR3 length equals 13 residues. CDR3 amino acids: CASSEFNNSPLHF. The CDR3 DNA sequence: TGCGCCAGCAGTGAGTTTAATAATTCACCCCTCCACTTT.

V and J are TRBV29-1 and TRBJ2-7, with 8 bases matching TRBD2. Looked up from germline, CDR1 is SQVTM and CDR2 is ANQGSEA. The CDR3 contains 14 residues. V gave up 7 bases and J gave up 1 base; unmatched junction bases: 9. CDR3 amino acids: CSAGEGLASYEQYF. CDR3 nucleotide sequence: TGCAGCGCGGGGGAAGGACTAGCATCCTACGAGCAGTACTTC.

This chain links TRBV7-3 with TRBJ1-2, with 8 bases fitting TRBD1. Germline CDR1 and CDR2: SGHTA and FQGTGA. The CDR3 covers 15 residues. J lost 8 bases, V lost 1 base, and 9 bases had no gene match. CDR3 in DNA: TGTGCCAGCAGCTTAATTGGTTCGACAGGGGAGGGCTACACCTTC. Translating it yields CASSLIGSTGEGYTF.

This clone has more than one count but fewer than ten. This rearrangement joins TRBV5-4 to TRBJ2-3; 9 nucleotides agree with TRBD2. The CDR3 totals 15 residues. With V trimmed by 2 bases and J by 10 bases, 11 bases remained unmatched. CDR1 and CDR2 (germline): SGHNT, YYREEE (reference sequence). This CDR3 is CASSFLGGGEQAQYF. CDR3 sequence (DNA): TGTGCCAGCAGCTTCCTCGGCGGGGGGGAGCAAGCGCAGTATTTT.

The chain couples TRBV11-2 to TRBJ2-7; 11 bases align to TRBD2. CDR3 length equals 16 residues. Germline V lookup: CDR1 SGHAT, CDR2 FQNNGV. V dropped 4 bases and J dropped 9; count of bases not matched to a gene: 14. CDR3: CASSSELAGAIAGQYF. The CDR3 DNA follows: TGTGCCAGCAGCTCGGAACTAGCGGGGGCAATAGCGGGGCAGTACTTC.